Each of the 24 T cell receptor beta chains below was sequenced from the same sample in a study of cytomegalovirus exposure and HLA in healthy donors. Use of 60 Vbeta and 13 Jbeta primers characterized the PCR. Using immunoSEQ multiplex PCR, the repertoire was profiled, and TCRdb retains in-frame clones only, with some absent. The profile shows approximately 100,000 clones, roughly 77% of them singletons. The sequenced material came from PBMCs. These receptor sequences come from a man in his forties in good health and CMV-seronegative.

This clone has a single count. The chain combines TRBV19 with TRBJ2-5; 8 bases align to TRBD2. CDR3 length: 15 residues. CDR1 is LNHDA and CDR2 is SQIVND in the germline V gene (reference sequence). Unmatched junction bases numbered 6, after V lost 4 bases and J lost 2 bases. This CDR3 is CASSSGGIVQETQYF. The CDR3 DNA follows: TGTGCCAGTAGTAGCGGGGGGATCGTTCAAGAGACCCAGTACTTC. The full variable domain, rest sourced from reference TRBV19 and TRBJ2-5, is DGGITQSPKYLFRKEGQNVTLSCEQNLNHDAMYWYRQDPGQGLRLIYYSQIVNDFQKGDIAEGYSVSREKKESFPLTVTSAQKNPTAFYLCASSSGGIVQETQYFGPGTRLLVL.

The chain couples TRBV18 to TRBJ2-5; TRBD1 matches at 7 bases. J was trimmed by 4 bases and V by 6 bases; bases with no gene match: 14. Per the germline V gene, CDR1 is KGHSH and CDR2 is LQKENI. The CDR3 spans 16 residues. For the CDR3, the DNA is TGTGCCAGCTCGCCCCTAGACAGGGTACAGCGAGAGACCCAGTACTTC. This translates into CASSPLDRVQRETQYF.

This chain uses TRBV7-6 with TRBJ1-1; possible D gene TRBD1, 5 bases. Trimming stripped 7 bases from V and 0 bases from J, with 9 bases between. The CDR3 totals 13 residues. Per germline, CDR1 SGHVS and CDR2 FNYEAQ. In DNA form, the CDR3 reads TGTGCCAGCAAAGGACATTTGAACACTGAAGCTTTCTTT. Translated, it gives CASKGHLNTEAFF.

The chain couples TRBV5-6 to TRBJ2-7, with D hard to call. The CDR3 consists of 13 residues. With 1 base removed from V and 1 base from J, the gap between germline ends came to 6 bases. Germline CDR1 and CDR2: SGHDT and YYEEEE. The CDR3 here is CASSLTVSYEQYF. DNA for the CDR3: TGTGCCAGCAGCTTGACGGTTTCCTACGAGCAGTACTTC. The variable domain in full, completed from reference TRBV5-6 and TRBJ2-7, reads DAGVTQSPTHLIKTRGQQVTLRCSPKSGHDTVSWYQQALGQGPQFIFQYYEEEERQRGNFPDRFSGHQFPNYSSELNVNALLLGDSALYLCASSLTVSYEQYFGPGTRLTVT.

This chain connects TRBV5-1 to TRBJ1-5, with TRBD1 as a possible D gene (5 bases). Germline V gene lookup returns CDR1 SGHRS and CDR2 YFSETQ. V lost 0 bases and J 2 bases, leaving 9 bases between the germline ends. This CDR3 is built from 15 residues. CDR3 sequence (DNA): TGCGCCAGCAGCTTGGATGGGGCGCGCAATCAGCCCCAGCATTTT. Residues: CASSLDGARNQPQHF. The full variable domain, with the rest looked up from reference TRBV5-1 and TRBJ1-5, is KAGVTQTPRYLIKTRGQQVTLSCSPISGHRSVSWYQQTPGQGLQFLFEYFSETQRNKGNFPGRFSGRQFSNSRSEMNVSTLELGDSALYLCASSLDGARNQPQHFGDGTRLSIL.

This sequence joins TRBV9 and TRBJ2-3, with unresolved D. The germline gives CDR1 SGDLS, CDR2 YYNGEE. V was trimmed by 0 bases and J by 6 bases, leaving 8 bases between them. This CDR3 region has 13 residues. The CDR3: CASSVDLQDTQYF. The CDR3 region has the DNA TGTGCCAGCAGCGTAGATCTTCAGGATACGCAGTATTTT.

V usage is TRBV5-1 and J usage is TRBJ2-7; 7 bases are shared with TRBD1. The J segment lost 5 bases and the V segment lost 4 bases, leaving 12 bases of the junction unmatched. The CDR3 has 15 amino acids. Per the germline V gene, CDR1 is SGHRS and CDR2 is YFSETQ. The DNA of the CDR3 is TGCGCCAGCAGCCCACAGGCAGGGGGTGTCGACGAGCAGTACTTC. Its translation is CASSPQAGGVDEQYF.

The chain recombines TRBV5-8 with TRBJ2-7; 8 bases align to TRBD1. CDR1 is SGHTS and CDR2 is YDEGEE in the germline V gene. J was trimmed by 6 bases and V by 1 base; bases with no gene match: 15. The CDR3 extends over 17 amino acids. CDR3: CASSLLAGGASGSEQYF. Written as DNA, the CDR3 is TGTGCCAGCAGCTTGTTGGCAGGGGGCGCTTCTGGGTCCGAGCAGTACTTC.

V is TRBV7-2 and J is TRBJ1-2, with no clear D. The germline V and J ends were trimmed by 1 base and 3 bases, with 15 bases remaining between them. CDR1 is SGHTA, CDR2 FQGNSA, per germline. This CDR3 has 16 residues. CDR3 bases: TGTGCCAGCAGCTTAGAGCTGTCCCAGGCCCACTATGGCTACACCTTC. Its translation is CASSLELSQAHYGYTF. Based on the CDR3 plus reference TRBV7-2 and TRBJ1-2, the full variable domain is GAGVSQSPSNKVTEKGKDVELRCDPISGHTALYWYRQSLGQGLEFLIYFQGNSAPDKSGLPSDRFSAERTGGSVSTLTIQRTQQEDSAVYLCASSLELSQAHYGYTFGSGTRLTVV.

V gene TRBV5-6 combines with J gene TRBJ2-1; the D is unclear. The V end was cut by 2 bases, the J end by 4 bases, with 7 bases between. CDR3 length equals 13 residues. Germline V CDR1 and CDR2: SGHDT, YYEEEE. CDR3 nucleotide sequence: TGTGCCAGCAGCTTCTTCACATACAATGAGCAGTTCTTC. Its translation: CASSFFTYNEQFF.

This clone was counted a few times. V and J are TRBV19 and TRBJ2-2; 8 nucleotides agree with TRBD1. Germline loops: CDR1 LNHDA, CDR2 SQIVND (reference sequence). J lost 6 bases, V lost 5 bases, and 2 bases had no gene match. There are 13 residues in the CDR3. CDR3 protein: CASSLDRAGELFF. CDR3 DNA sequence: TGTGCCAGTAGTTTGGACAGGGCCGGGGAGCTGTTTTTT.

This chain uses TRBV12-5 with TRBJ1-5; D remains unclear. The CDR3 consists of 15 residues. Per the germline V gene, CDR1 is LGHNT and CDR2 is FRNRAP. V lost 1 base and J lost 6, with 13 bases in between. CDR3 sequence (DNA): TGTGCTAGTGGTTTGGACGGACTTATCAGTCAGCCCCAGCATTTT. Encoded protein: CASGLDGLISQPQHF.

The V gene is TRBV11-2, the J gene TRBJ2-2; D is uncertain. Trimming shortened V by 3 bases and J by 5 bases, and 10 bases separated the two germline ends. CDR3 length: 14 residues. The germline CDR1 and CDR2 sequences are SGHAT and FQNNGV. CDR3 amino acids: CASSFVKETGELFF. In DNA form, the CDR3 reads TGTGCCAGCAGCTTCGTAAAGGAGACCGGGGAGCTGTTTTTT. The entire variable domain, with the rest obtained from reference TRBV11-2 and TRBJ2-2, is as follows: EAGVAQSPRYKIIEKRQSVAFWCNPISGHATLYWYQQILGQGPKLLIQFQNNGVVDDSQLPKDRFSAERLKGVDSTLKIQPAKLEDSAVYLCASSFVKETGELFFGEGSRLTVL.

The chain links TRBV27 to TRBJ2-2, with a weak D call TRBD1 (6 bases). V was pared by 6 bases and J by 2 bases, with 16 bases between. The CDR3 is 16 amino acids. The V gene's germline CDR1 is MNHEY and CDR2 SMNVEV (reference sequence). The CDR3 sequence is CASSPSTGANTGELFF. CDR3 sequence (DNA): TGTGCCAGCAGCCCGTCGACAGGCGCTAACACCGGGGAGCTGTTTTTT.

The CDR3 sequence is CASSRDRDDQPQHF. For the CDR3, the DNA is TGTGCCAGCAGTAGGGACAGGGATGATCAGCCCCAGCATTTT. This sequence joins TRBV2 and TRBJ1-5; 9 bases map to TRBD1. Germline V CDR1 and CDR2: SNHLY, FYNNEI. V was clipped by 5 bases and J by 5 bases; unmatched bases: 4. The CDR3 is made up of 14 amino acids.

The CDR3 DNA follows: TGTGCCAGCAGTCCGAGGACAGGGAGATTCGAGCAGTACTTC. This gives the protein CASSPRTGRFEQYF. This rearrangement joins TRBV6-1 to TRBJ2-5; TRBD1 aligns across 8 bases. The DNA end lines up better with TRBJ2-7; the J call may be wrong. The CDR3 length is 14 residues. Germline V gene sequence: CDR1 MNHNS, CDR2 SASEGT.

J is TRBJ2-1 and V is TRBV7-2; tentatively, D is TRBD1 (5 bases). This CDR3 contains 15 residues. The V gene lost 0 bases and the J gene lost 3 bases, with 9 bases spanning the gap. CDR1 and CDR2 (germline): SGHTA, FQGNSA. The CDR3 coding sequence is TGTGCCAGCAGCTTAGCAGCAGGACACTACAATGAGCAGTTCTTC. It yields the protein CASSLAAGHYNEQFF.

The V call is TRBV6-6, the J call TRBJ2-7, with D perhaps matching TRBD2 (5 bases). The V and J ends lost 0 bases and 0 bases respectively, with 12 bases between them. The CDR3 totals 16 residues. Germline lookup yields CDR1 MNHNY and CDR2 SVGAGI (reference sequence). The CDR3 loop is CASSYSAGSYSYEQYF. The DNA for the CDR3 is TGTGCCAGCAGTTACTCGGCGGGCTCCTACTCCTACGAGCAGTACTTC.

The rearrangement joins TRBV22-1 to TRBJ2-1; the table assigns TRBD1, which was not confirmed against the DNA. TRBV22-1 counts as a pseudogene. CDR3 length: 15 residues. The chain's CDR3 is CPGSARQGSYNEQFF. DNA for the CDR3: TGTCCTGGGAGCGCGCGACAGGGCTCCTACAATGAGCAGTTCTTC.

DNA for the CDR3: TGTGCCAGCAGCTTAGCGCCTGAGGGCGAGCAGTTCTTC. It translates to CASSLAPEGEQFF. The chain employs TRBV7-9 and TRBJ2-1, with D maybe TRBD2 (5 bases). This CDR3 is 13 amino acids long. V was clipped by 0 bases and J by 10 bases, with 10 bases between them. From germline, CDR1 is SEHNR and CDR2 FQNEAQ (reference sequence). The complete variable domain, with remaining parts taken from reference TRBV7-9 and TRBJ2-1, reads DTGVSQNPRHKITKRGQNVTFRCDPISEHNRLYWYRQTLGQGPEFLTYFQNEAQLEKSRLLSDRFSAERPKGSFSTLEIQRTEQGDSAMYLCASSLAPEGEQFFGPGTRLTVL.

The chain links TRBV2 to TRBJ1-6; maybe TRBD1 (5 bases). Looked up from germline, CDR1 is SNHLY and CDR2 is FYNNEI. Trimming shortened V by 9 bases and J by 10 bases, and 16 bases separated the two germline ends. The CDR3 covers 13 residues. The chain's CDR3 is CARLPGLGSPLHF. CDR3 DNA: TGTGCCAGACTGCCGGGACTGGGATCACCCCTCCACTTT.

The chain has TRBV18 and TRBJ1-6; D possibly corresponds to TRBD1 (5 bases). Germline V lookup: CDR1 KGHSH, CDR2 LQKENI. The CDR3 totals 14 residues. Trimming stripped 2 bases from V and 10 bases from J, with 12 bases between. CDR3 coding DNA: TGTGCCAGCTCACCAGGAGGGGATGGGTCACCCCTCCACTTT. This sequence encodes CASSPGGDGSPLHF. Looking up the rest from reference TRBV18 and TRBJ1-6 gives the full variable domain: NAGVMQNPRHLVRRRGQEARLRCSPMKGHSHVYWYRQLPEEGLKFMVYLQKENIIDESGMPKERFSAEFPKEGPSILRIQQVVRGDSAAYFCASSPGGDGSPLHFGNGTRLTVT.

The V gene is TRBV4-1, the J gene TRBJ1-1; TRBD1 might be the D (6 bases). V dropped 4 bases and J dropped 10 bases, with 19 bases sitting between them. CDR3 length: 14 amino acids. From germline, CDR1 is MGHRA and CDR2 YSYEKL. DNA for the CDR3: TGCGCCAGCAGCCCTCGAGTGGGGGCCGAGGCAGCTTTCTTT. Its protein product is CASSPRVGAEAAFF.

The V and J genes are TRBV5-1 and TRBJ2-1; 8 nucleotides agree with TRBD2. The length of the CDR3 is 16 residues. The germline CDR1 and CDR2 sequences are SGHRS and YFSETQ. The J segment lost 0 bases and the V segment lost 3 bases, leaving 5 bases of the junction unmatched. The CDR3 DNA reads TGCGCCAGCAGCTCCACTAGCGGCAGCTCCTACAATGAGCAGTTCTTC. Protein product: CASSSTSGSSYNEQFF.